Listed below are T cell receptor beta chains from one sample, sequenced in a study of response to subunit inactivated influenza vaccine. TCRdb itself ran the RT-PCR reads through MiXCR, one entry per CDR3 protein. Of approximately 520,000 distinct CDR3 sequences in the sample, 25% were seen once. This specimen was CD4+ T cells sorted from PBMCs, taken 5 days after vaccination. Receptor source: a man in his forties or fifties who received an inactivated influenza vaccine. Each CDR3 is given with its conserved first and last residue. The order of the fields is D gene, V gene, J gene, clone size, CDR3 DNA, CDR3 protein. D genes are given only for firm matches. Expanded clones get a size class; other rows say once, few or many, or leave the size out.

d_gene: .; v_gene: TRBV5-1; j_gene: TRBJ1-4; abundance: .; CDR3nt: TGCGCCAGCAGCTTAGGGGGACCTAATGAAAAACTGTTTTTT; CDR3aa: CASSLGGPNEKLFF
d_gene: .; v_gene: TRBV9; j_gene: TRBJ2-1; abundance: .; CDR3nt: TGTGCCAGCAGCGTAGGGGGTGGGAACGCCCACAATGAGCAGTTCTTC; CDR3aa: CASSVGGGNAHNEQFF
d_gene: .; v_gene: TRBV6-2/TRBV6-3; j_gene: TRBJ2-3; abundance: .; CDR3nt: TGTGCCAGCAGTCGCCCCCAGTACCATACGCAGTATTTT; CDR3aa: CASSRPQYHTQYF
d_gene: TRBD1; v_gene: TRBV6-1; j_gene: TRBJ1-1; abundance: few; CDR3nt: TGTGCCAGCAGTGCCCCAGGGGGGAACACTGAAGCTTTCTTT; CDR3aa: CASSAPGGNTEAFF
d_gene: .; v_gene: TRBV7-2; j_gene: TRBJ2-1; abundance: .; CDR3nt: TGTGCCAGCAGCCGAGTCAATGAGCAGTTCTTC; CDR3aa: CASSRVNEQFF
d_gene: .; v_gene: TRBV20-1; j_gene: TRBJ1-4; abundance: few; CDR3nt: TGCAGTGCTAGTGTGGGGCTGGATGAAAAACTGTTTTTT; CDR3aa: CSASVGLDEKLFF
d_gene: TRBD2; v_gene: TRBV20-1; j_gene: TRBJ2-1; abundance: .; CDR3nt: TGCCGCTTTACTAGCGGGGGGCCTAATGAGCAGTTCTTC; CDR3aa: CRFTSGGPNEQFF
d_gene: .; v_gene: TRBV9; j_gene: TRBJ2-2; abundance: .; CDR3nt: TGTGCCAGCAGCATACAGGAGTATGGCGGGGAGCTGTTTTTT; CDR3aa: CASSIQEYGGELFF
d_gene: TRBD1; v_gene: TRBV20-1; j_gene: TRBJ2-1; abundance: .; CDR3nt: TGCAGTGCTAGGGATACAGGGGGGATTTTAATAGAGCAGTTCTTC; CDR3aa: CSARDTGGILIEQFF
d_gene: TRBD2; v_gene: TRBV7-2; j_gene: TRBJ2-1; abundance: .; CDR3nt: TGTGCCAGCAGCCTCACTAGCGGGGGTAGGTCCTACAATGAGCAGTTCTTC; CDR3aa: CASSLTSGGRSYNEQFF
d_gene: .; v_gene: TRBV11-2; j_gene: TRBJ1-3; abundance: few; CDR3nt: TGTGCCAGCAGCTTAGAACCCACTGGAAACACCATATATTTT; CDR3aa: CASSLEPTGNTIYF
d_gene: TRBD1; v_gene: TRBV29-1; j_gene: TRBJ2-7; abundance: .; CDR3nt: TGCAGCGTAGGGACAGGGGTTGCCCCTACCTACGAGCAGTACTTC; CDR3aa: CSVGTGVAPTYEQYF
d_gene: TRBD1; v_gene: TRBV2; j_gene: TRBJ1-4; abundance: few; CDR3nt: TGTGCCAGCAGCAAGGGACAGGGGACTGCAACTAATGAAAAACTGTTTTTT; CDR3aa: CASSKGQGTATNEKLFF
d_gene: .; v_gene: TRBV24-1; j_gene: TRBJ2-1; abundance: .; CDR3nt: TGTGCCACCGGAGGGGCGCAGGCATACAATGAGCAGTTCTTC; CDR3aa: CATGGAQAYNEQFF
d_gene: TRBD1; v_gene: TRBV6-2/TRBV6-3; j_gene: TRBJ2-1; abundance: few; CDR3nt: TGTGCCAGCAGCCAGGACAGGGCATACAATGAGCAGTTCTTC; CDR3aa: CASSQDRAYNEQFF
d_gene: .; v_gene: TRBV4-3; j_gene: TRBJ2-2; abundance: few; CDR3nt: TGCGCCAGCAGCCAACGGACGGTGAACACCGGGGAGCTGTTTTTT; CDR3aa: CASSQRTVNTGELFF
d_gene: .; v_gene: TRBV7-8; j_gene: TRBJ1-2; abundance: few; CDR3nt: TGTGCCAGCAGCTTAGAGACAGGCCTAAACTATGGCTACACCTTC; CDR3aa: CASSLETGLNYGYTF
d_gene: TRBD2; v_gene: TRBV10-3; j_gene: TRBJ2-1; abundance: few; CDR3nt: TGTGCCATCAGTGTGGGACTAGCGGACAATGAGCAGTTCTTC; CDR3aa: CAISVGLADNEQFF
d_gene: TRBD1; v_gene: TRBV10-3; j_gene: TRBJ1-1; abundance: .; CDR3nt: TGTGCCATCAGTGATACCGGGACAGCAAACACTGAAGCTTTCTTT; CDR3aa: CAISDTGTANTEAFF
d_gene: TRBD2; v_gene: TRBV19; j_gene: TRBJ2-1; abundance: .; CDR3nt: TGTGCCAGTACCTTGGGGCTAGCGGACAATGAGCAGATCTTC; CDR3aa: CASTLGLADNEQIF